This TCR beta chain came from a study of T cells expressing NK-cell markers. This CDR3 comprises 11 residues. Reanalyzing the 5' RACE reads, TCRdb keeps one entry per CDR3 protein, without DNA. The listing records approximately 550,000 distinct CDR3 sequences. The genes are TRBV12-3 or TRBV12-4 and TRBJ2-4. The receptor comes from a man between 18 and 35 years old in good health. Material for sequencing was blood T cells: a sorted CD56 or NKG2C T cell subset, CD4+ or CD8+ T cells, or bulk PBMC T cells (not recorded which). This CDR3 reads CASSVENIQYF.